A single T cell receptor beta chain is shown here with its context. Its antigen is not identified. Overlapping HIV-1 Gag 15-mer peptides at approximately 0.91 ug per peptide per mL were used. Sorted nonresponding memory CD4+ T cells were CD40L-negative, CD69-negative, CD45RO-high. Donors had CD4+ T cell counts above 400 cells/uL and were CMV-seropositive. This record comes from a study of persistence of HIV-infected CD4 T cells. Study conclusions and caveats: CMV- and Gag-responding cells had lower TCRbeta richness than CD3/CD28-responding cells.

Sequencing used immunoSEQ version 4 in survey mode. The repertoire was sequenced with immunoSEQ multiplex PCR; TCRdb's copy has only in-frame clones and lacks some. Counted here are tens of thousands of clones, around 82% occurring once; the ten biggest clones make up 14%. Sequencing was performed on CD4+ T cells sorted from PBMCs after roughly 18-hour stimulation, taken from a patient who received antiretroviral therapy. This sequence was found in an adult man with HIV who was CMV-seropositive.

CDR3 bases: TGTGCCAGCAGCTCGGGGGGGCCTTACGAGCAGTACTTC. It codes for CASSSGGPYEQYF. The rearrangement links TRBV12-3 or TRBV12-4 to TRBJ2-7; 8 bases map to TRBD2. This CDR3 has 13 amino acids. Trimming at V came to 6 bases and at J to 4 bases, leaving 5 bases not matched to a gene.